A single sample is the source of the 16 T cell receptor beta chains below, sequenced in a study of CD8+ T cells in alopecia areata. Once RNA had been extracted, it was reverse transcribed into cDNA to act as the sequencing template. The table came from immunoSEQ multiplex PCR; TCRdb's copy has only in-frame clones and leaves some out. The sample has some 150,000 clones, about 88% seen once. The treatment here: oral pan-JAK inhibitor, 5-10 mg twice daily. Sequenced material: CD8+ T cells sorted from blood, taken at week 4, from a patient treated with tofacitinib. The receptors shown here come from a human donor with alopecia areata.

The gene calls are TRBV27 and TRBJ2-7; 8 bases align to TRBD1. The CDR3 spans 15 residues. Germline V gene sequence: CDR1 MNHEY, CDR2 SMNVEV (reference sequence). Trimming removed 6 bases from V and 0 bases from J; junction bases left unmatched: 7. CDR3 amino acids: CASSWTGLSSYEQYF. The CDR3, as DNA: TGTGCCAGCAGCTGGACAGGGCTCAGCTCCTACGAGCAGTACTTC.

The rearrangement links TRBV2 to TRBJ1-1; D call uncertain. Germline CDR1 reads SNHLY; CDR2 reads FYNNEI. CDR3 length: 13 amino acids. Trimming cost V 3 bases and J 7 bases, with 12 bases left between them. The CDR3 spells CASSDGVKGEAFF. The CDR3 DNA is TGTGCCAGCAGTGATGGTGTAAAAGGTGAAGCTTTCTTT.

This clone was seen once. The CDR3 is CASSLWGAANTEAFF. The CDR3 DNA is TGTGCCAGCAGCTTATGGGGAGCGGCGAACACTGAAGCTTTCTTT. The chain employs TRBV7-8 and TRBJ1-1; the D is unclear. V lost 2 bases to trimming and J lost 1 base, with 11 bases between them. Germline CDR1 and CDR2: SGHVS and FQNEAQ. The CDR3 has 15 residues.

The count of this clone is one. V usage is TRBV6-5 and J usage is TRBJ2-7; weak D call: TRBD1 (5 bases). V dropped 2 bases and J dropped 2 bases, with 7 bases sitting between them. The CDR3 has 13 residues. CDR1 MNHEY and CDR2 SVGAGI come from the germline V gene. The CDR3 reads CASSYARAYEQYF. The CDR3 region has the DNA TGTGCCAGCAGTTACGCCAGGGCCTACGAGCAGTACTTC.

The chain employs TRBV9 and TRBJ2-5; 7 bases map to TRBD2. V shed 2 bases, J shed 0 bases, and the junction held 4 bases outside the gene matches. The CDR3 sequence is 15 residues long. Per the germline V gene, CDR1 is SGDLS and CDR2 is YYNGEE. CDR3 region: CASSVWGGHQETQYF. The CDR3 DNA sequence: TGTGCCAGCAGCGTGTGGGGAGGGCACCAAGAGACCCAGTACTTC. Full variable domain (outside the CDR3, taken from reference TRBV9 and TRBJ2-5): DSGVTQTPKHLITATGQRVTLRCSPRSGDLSVYWYQQSLDQGLQFLIQYYNGEERAKGNILERFSAQQFPDLHSELNLSSLELGDSALYFCASSVWGGHQETQYFGPGTRLLVL.

V is TRBV23-1 and J is TRBJ1-5; TRBD1 matches at 9 bases. TRBV23-1 has ORF status, its function being uncertain. J lost 5 bases, V lost 0 bases, and 2 bases had no gene match. The CDR3 has 15 amino acids. The CDR3 region has the DNA TGCGCCAGCAGTCAATCGGGACAGGGAGATCAGCCCCAGCATTTT. Its translation is CASSQSGQGDQPQHF.

The V call is TRBV6-5, the J call TRBJ1-1, with 7 nucleotides matching TRBD1. CDR1 MNHEY and CDR2 SVGAGI come from the germline V gene. The CDR3 extends over 12 amino acids. V gave up 6 bases and J gave up 10 bases; unmatched junction bases: 8. The CDR3 DNA reads as TGTGCCAGCAGCCCCGGGACAGTTGGAGCTTTCTTT. Protein: CASSPGTVGAFF.

The V call is TRBV27, the J call TRBJ2-7; D may be TRBD1 or TRBD2 (6 bases each). Germline V CDR1 and CDR2: MNHEY, SMNVEV (reference sequence). There are 17 residues in the CDR3. Trimming took 4 bases from V and 2 from J, leaving 21 bases between them. CDR3 coding DNA: TGTGCCAGCAGTTCCTTACCATTCAGGGGAGGACCCTACGAGCAGTACTTC. It yields the protein CASSSLPFRGGPYEQYF.

The chain joins TRBV5-4 to TRBJ2-2; D unclear. The CDR3 has 13 residues. Deletions cut 5 bases from V and 1 base from J, with 6 bases between. CDR1 and CDR2 (germline): SGHNT, YYREEE (reference sequence). This CDR3 reads CASSFKNTGELFF. DNA for the CDR3: TGTGCCAGCAGTTTCAAGAACACCGGGGAGCTGTTTTTT.

The rearrangement uses TRBV7-2 and TRBJ1-2; no clear D. The CDR3 covers 12 residues. CDR1 is SGHTA and CDR2 is FQGNSA in the germline V gene. The V and J ends lost 8 bases and 4 bases respectively, with 11 bases between them. The CDR3 DNA is TGTGCCAGCCGGAGGGTCGGCTATGGCTACACCTTC. It translates to CASRRVGYGYTF.

The chain links TRBV9 to TRBJ2-7, with 8 bases lining up with TRBD2. The CDR3 loop spans 15 amino acids. Looked up from germline, CDR1 is SGDLS and CDR2 is YYNGEE. Unmatched junction bases numbered 10, after V lost 3 bases and J lost 5 bases. CDR3 in amino acids: CASSARSGGLDEQYF. The CDR3 DNA reads as TGTGCCAGCAGCGCCCGGTCGGGGGGGCTCGACGAGCAGTACTTC.

The count of this clone is one. The CDR3 sequence: CASSLNRLLYNEQFF. The CDR3 coding sequence is TGTGCCAGCAGCTTAAACCGACTCCTTTACAATGAGCAGTTCTTC. The gene calls are TRBV5-6 and TRBJ2-1; D not resolved. The CDR3 consists of 15 residues. Trimming took off 2 bases at V and 4 bases at J, with 13 bases between the two ends. Germline lookup yields CDR1 SGHDT and CDR2 YYEEEE.

This clone was observed once. This chain links TRBV21-1 with TRBJ2-1; the D call of TRBD1 is as the table states it, not checked on the DNA. TRBV21-1 is a listed pseudogene. CDR3 size: 13 residues. CDR3 in DNA: TGTGCCATACAGGGGACTTCCTACAATGAGCAGTTCTTC. Protein: CAIQGTSYNEQFF.

V and J are TRBV29-1 and TRBJ2-1; TRBD2 matches 11 bases. Germline values: CDR1 SQVTM, CDR2 ANQGSEA. This CDR3 has 14 residues. The ends lost 6 bases at V and 6 bases at J; junction bases unmatched: 7. DNA of the CDR3: TGCAGCGTAACCGGGACTAGCGGACTCAATGAGCAGTTCTTC. Protein: CSVTGTSGLNEQFF.

As DNA, the CDR3 is TGTGCCAGCAGTTTCCTCCCTACTGTGAACACTGAAGCTTTCTTT. Protein: CASSFLPTVNTEAFF. The gene calls are TRBV27 and TRBJ1-1; unclear D gene. Germline V CDR1 and CDR2: MNHEY, SMNVEV (reference sequence). The CDR3 runs to 15 residues. V was clipped by 3 bases and J by 0 bases, with 11 bases between them.

The rearrangement uses TRBV5-6 and TRBJ2-1; TRBD1 matches 9 bases. Germline CDR1 SGHDT, CDR2 YYEEEE. This CDR3 comprises 14 residues. With V trimmed by 7 bases and J by 8 bases, 10 bases remained unmatched. The CDR3 bases are TGTGCCAGCGGCCCCCAGGGACAGGGCTATGAGCAGTTCTTC. Translating gives CASGPQGQGYEQFF.